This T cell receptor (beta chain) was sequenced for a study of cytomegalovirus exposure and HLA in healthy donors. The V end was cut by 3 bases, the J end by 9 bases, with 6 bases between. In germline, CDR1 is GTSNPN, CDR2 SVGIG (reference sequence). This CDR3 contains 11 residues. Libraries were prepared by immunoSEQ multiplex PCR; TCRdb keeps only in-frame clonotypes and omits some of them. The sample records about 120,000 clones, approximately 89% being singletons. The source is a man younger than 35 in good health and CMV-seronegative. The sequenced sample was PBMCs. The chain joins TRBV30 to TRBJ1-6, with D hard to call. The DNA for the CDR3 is TGTGCCTGGAGCCGAGGTTCACCCCTCCACTTT. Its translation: CAWSRGSPLHF.